Following are 22 T cell receptor beta chains from one sample sequenced in a study of T cell responses to AZD1222 COVID-19 vaccine. Assay used: immunoSEQ multiplex PCR; TCRdb lists only in-frame clones, some missing. The repertoire consists of around 120,000 clones, with roughly 90% occurring once and the leading ten covering less than 4%. The sample in question was peripheral blood, obtained on day 0 of AZD1222 vaccination. These receptors were taken from an adult in good health.

This clone is a singleton in its sample. This chain links TRBV12-3 or TRBV12-4 with TRBJ1-1, with D hard to call. This CDR3 has 13 amino acids. V was shortened by 2 bases and J by 2 bases, with 6 bases between the two germline ends. The CDR3 DNA reads TGTGCCAGCAGTTTAAACGGCAACACTGAAGCTTTCTTT. Protein product: CASSLNGNTEAFF.

The chain combines TRBV19 with TRBJ1-5, with D perhaps TRBD1 (5 bases). In germline, CDR1 is LNHDA, CDR2 SQIVND (reference sequence). V was trimmed by 6 bases and J by 6 bases, leaving 21 bases between them. There are 16 residues in the CDR3. The CDR3 nucleotides read TGTGCCAGTAGCTCCCTAACGGGGGGAATCAGTCAGCCCCAGCATTTT. The encoded protein is CASSSLTGGISQPQHF.

The chain recombines TRBV5-4 with TRBJ1-1; no clear D gene. From germline, CDR1 is SGHNT and CDR2 YYREEE (reference sequence). The CDR3 sequence is 12 residues long. The ends were cut back, 3 bases at V and 0 bases at J, with 3 bases in the middle. The CDR3 region is CASSWMNTEAFF. The CDR3 DNA is TGTGCCAGCAGCTGGATGAACACTGAAGCTTTCTTT.

The chain couples TRBV5-1 to TRBJ1-1; 12 nucleotides match TRBD1. The CDR3 has 18 residues. In germline, CDR1 is SGHRS, CDR2 YFSETQ. V lost 4 bases and J lost 7; bases outside the gene matches: 17. CDR3 amino acids: CASSLQIRDRGLRVEAFF. The CDR3 nucleotides read TGCGCCAGCAGCCTACAGATCCGGGACAGGGGGCTTAGGGTTGAAGCTTTCTTT.

The V and J genes are TRBV6-1 and TRBJ2-7; D unresolved. The CDR3 spans 13 residues. Germline CDR1 is MNHNS and CDR2 is SASEGT. V was shortened by 3 bases and J by 3 bases, with 9 bases between the two germline ends. Here the CDR3 reads CASSDRSRYEQYF. The CDR3, as DNA: TGTGCCAGCAGTGACAGGTCTCGCTACGAGCAGTACTTC.

The CDR3 protein is CASSPGPGQGTEQYF. CDR3 nucleotide sequence: TGTGCCAGCAGTCCTGGACCGGGACAGGGCACCGAGCAGTACTTC. This chain joins TRBV11-2 and TRBJ2-7; 9 bases are a match to TRBD1. V shed 6 bases, J shed 6 bases, and the junction held 12 bases outside the gene matches. CDR1 is SGHAT and CDR2 is FQNNGV in the germline V gene. The CDR3 extends over 15 amino acids.

The chain carries TRBV6-2 or TRBV6-3 and TRBJ1-2; D remains unclear. Trimming left V 4 bases short and J 8 bases short, with 20 bases between. CDR1 and CDR2 from the germline V gene are MNHEY and SVGEGT. This CDR3 contains 15 residues. This CDR3 reads CASSSTGPTSGGYTF. As DNA, the CDR3 is TGTGCCAGCAGTTCTACCGGGCCAACATCAGGAGGCTACACCTTC.

The V and J genes are TRBV27 and TRBJ1-5; no firm D call. Per the germline V gene, CDR1 is MNHEY and CDR2 is SMNVEV (reference sequence). The CDR3 is 15 amino acids. V lost 6 bases and J 2 bases, leaving 14 bases between the germline ends. The CDR3 bases are TGTGCCAGCAGATTACCCGACACCGGCAATCAGCCCCAGCATTTT. This codes for CASRLPDTGNQPQHF.

This chain connects TRBV24-1 to TRBJ1-6, with D uncertain. V was cut by 3 bases and J by 6 bases, with 11 bases left in between. The CDR3 runs to 15 residues. The germline CDR1 and CDR2 sequences are KGHDR and SFDVKD. The CDR3 DNA follows: TGTGCCACCAGTGATACTCGGACGTCTAATTCACCCCTCCACTTT. Encoded protein: CATSDTRTSNSPLHF.

This clone came up once. This chain joins TRBV3-1 (or the pseudogene TRBV3-2) and TRBJ1-4; TRBD1 might be the D (6 bases). Germline V CDR1 and CDR2: LGHDT, YNNKEL (reference sequence). Trimming shortened V by 2 bases and J by 6 bases, and 10 bases separated the two germline ends. CDR3 length: 14 amino acids. The CDR3 nucleotides read TGTGCCAGCAGCCAATTGGCAGGGGATGAAAAACTGTTTTTT. It translates to CASSQLAGDEKLFF.

This chain uses TRBV18 with TRBJ2-7, with TRBD2 as a possible D gene (5 bases). Germline-derived CDR1 and CDR2 are KGHSH and LQKENI. CDR3 size: 13 residues. Trimming left V 2 bases short and J 3 bases short, with 8 bases between. CDR3 sequence (DNA): TGTGCCAGCTCACCAGACGGAGGCTACGAGCAGTACTTC. It is translated as CASSPDGGYEQYF.

The gene calls are TRBV3-1 (or the pseudogene TRBV3-2) and TRBJ1-2; D is uncertain. From germline, CDR1 is LGHDT and CDR2 YNNKEL (reference sequence). CDR3 length: 12 residues. Trimming left V 1 base short and J 7 bases short, with 7 bases between. In DNA, the CDR3 is TGTGCCAGCAGCCAAGGAGCGCGTGGCTACACCTTC. It codes for CASSQGARGYTF.

This chain uses TRBV2 with TRBJ1-2; TRBD1 matches 9 bases. The CDR3 is 15 amino acids. With V trimmed by 1 base and J by 5 bases, 5 bases remained unmatched. CDR1 is SNHLY, CDR2 FYNNEI, per germline. The DNA of the CDR3 is TGTGCCAGCAGTGAAGGGACAGGGGCTGAATATGGCTACACCTTC. Protein product: CASSEGTGAEYGYTF.

The CDR3 loop reads CASSSAARPQHF. CDR3 nucleotide sequence: TGTGCCAGCAGCTCAGCCGCCAGGCCCCAGCATTTT. The rearrangement joins TRBV7-6 to TRBJ1-5; D remains unclear. The length of the CDR3 is 12 residues. The germline gives CDR1 SGHVS, CDR2 FNYEAQ. Trimming removed 4 bases at V and 9 bases at J, with 10 bases between.

The gene calls are TRBV14 and TRBJ1-6, with unresolved D. This CDR3 is 13 amino acids long. Germline V gene lookup returns CDR1 SGHDN and CDR2 FVKESK. V dropped 3 bases and J dropped 4 bases, with 4 bases sitting between them. The CDR3 region is CASSQFYNSPLHF. For the CDR3, the DNA is TGTGCCAGCAGCCAGTTTTATAATTCACCCCTCCACTTT.

The chain joins TRBV19 to TRBJ1-2; 9 bases align to TRBD1. The CDR3 has 16 amino acids. CDR1 LNHDA and CDR2 SQIVND come from the germline V gene (reference sequence). Trimming cost V 0 bases and J 5 bases; bases outside gene matches: 7. CDR3 sequence reads: CASSIDLRGQGYGYTF. The CDR3 coding sequence is TGTGCCAGTAGTATAGATCTTCGGGGACAGGGATATGGCTACACCTTC.

The J gene is TRBJ1-1, the V gene TRBV14; D perhaps matches TRBD1 (5 bases). CDR3 size: 15 residues. V was cut by 5 bases and J by 1 base, with 14 bases left in between. Germline assignment: CDR1 SGHDN and CDR2 FVKESK. In nucleotides, the CDR3 is TGTGCCAGCAGCGCGAACGCGGGGGGGAACACTGAAGCTTTCTTT. The encoded protein is CASSANAGGNTEAFF.

This sequence joins TRBV6-2 or TRBV6-3 and TRBJ2-1; 9 positions match TRBD1. CDR3 length equals 14 residues. With 6 bases clipped from V and 8 bases from J, the junction kept 8 bases outside the gene matches. Germline V gene sequence: CDR1 MNHEY, CDR2 SVGEGT. The CDR3 here is CASSRDRVIHEQFF. As DNA, the CDR3 is TGTGCCAGCAGCCGGGACAGGGTAATACATGAGCAGTTCTTC.

This clone was counted between two and nine times. V usage is TRBV7-3 and J usage is TRBJ1-1; D is undetermined. The germline V gene has CDR1 SGHTA and CDR2 FQGTGA. The V end was cut by 2 bases, the J end by 11 bases, with 15 bases between. The CDR3 runs to 13 residues. CDR3: CASSLDASFPAFF. The DNA of the CDR3 is TGTGCCAGCAGCTTAGATGCGTCTTTTCCGGCTTTCTTT.

The sample holds one count of this clone. The chain recombines TRBV10-3 with TRBJ1-2, with no clear D. Germline CDR1 reads ENHRY; CDR2 reads SYGVKD. V lost 5 bases, J lost 0 bases, and 10 bases lay in between. The CDR3 loop spans 14 amino acids. In nucleotides, the CDR3 is TGTGCCATCAGTTACGAGCCAGCTAACTATGGCTACACCTTC. Translating it yields CAISYEPANYGYTF.

This clone was detected only a few times. This CDR3 reads CASSATGGEVERYGYTF. As DNA, the CDR3 is TGTGCCAGCAGTGCTACAGGGGGTGAAGTTGAACGATATGGCTACACCTTC. This chain joins TRBV6-1 and TRBJ1-2; 8 bases agree with TRBD1. V trimming: 4 bases; J trimming: 5 bases; junction bases outside the gene matches: 15. Germline CDR1 and CDR2: MNHNS and SASEGT. This CDR3 spans 17 amino acids.

The chain links TRBV2 to TRBJ2-7; 9 nucleotides agree with TRBD1. This CDR3 contains 14 residues. The germline V gene has CDR1 SNHLY and CDR2 FYNNEI. The V gene end was trimmed by 2 bases and the J gene end by 4 bases; junction bases not matched to a gene: 3. The CDR3 loop is CASSERDRAYEQYF. CDR3 coding DNA: TGTGCCAGCAGTGAACGGGACAGGGCTTACGAGCAGTACTTC.